The source of this T cell receptor beta chain is a study of blood T cell repertoires in COVID-19. Study in general: Acute-phase and convalescent COVID-19 samples originated in the United States, Italy and Spain.

Germline CDR1 reads LGHNA; CDR2 reads YSLEER. There are 15 residues in the CDR3. Trimming left V 4 bases short and J 3 bases short, with 12 bases between. Original handling: Nucleated cell counts were estimated from reference gene primer amplification. TCRdb keeps only in-frame clones here, not all; method: immunoSEQ multiplex PCR. For V, J and clone size, that table is used; D and trimming come from the DNA. This table has around 300,000 clones, around 90% appearing once. The genes are TRBV4-3 and TRBJ2-2; D may be TRBD1 (5 bases). This clonotype was sampled from a young man with active or convalescent COVID-19. The material sequenced was peripheral blood. The CDR3 DNA follows: TGCGCCAGCAGCCCAGCGACAGCCTACACCGGGGAGCTGTTTTTT. Protein product: CASSPATAYTGELFF.